This record concerns one TCR beta chain sequence. Its antigen is still unknown. An end of the junction does not agree with germline; a read error may underlie this. The sample is drawn from a study of cytomegalovirus exposure and HLA in healthy donors. Method: immunoSEQ multiplex PCR; TCRdb's copy keeps in-frame clones and lacks some. The sample holds some 170,000 clones, roughly 89% seen once. CDR1 and CDR2 (germline): SNHLY, FYNNEI. The CDR3 spans 12 residues. Findings and caveats of the study: It was about 180 TCR beta chains that were listed as cytomegalovirus-associated. Reports showed the classifier diagnosing cytomegalovirus status with high specificity and sensitivity.

This chain uses TRBV2 with TRBJ1-2, with D possibly TRBD1 on 5 matching bases. Sequencing was done on a sample of PBMCs. The TCR sequence derives from a woman in her twenties or thirties in good health and CMV-seronegative. This chain's CDR3 is CASSEEQDGYTF. The CDR3 DNA reads TGCGCCAGCAGTGAAGAACAGGACGGCTACACCTTC.